This TCR beta chain was sequenced for a study of CD4 and CD8 cells across lung adenocarcinoma regions. TCRdb independently ran MiXCR on the PCR reads; one entry per CDR3 protein. The data hold under 25,000 distinct CDR3 sequences, with under 70% observed a single time. J lost 8 bases, V lost 6 bases, and 7 bases had no gene match. The CDR3 covers 14 residues. CDR1 is MNHNS, CDR2 SASEGT, per germline. This sequence was found in a female donor with lung adenocarcinoma. The CD4 and CD8 labels of this study may be unreliable. The sample comprised CD8+ T cells from the center of a lung tumor. The chain links TRBV6-1 to TRBJ1-2; the match to TRBD1 covers 12 bases. The DNA for the CDR3 is TGTGCCAGCAGGCGGGACAGGGGGCTGTCCGGCTACACCTTC. This gives the protein CASRRDRGLSGYTF.